This TCR beta chain originates from a study of shared clonotypes between healthy human individuals. Partitioning of CD4+ cells yielded a CD45RA+ naive subset and a CD45RA-negative memory subset. The V gene's germline CDR1 is SGHDT and CDR2 YYEEEE. The V end was cut by 3 bases, the J end by 3 bases, with 10 bases between. The CDR3 has 14 amino acids. Using immunoSEQ multiplex PCR, the repertoire was profiled, and TCRdb retains in-frame clones only, with some absent. Here the sample spans about 710,000 clones, 73% being singletons. What was sequenced was memory CD4+ T cells sorted from blood. Documented subset: CD45RA-negative fraction. V and J are TRBV5-6 and TRBJ2-4; D might be TRBD1 or TRBD2, each matching 5 bases. This receptor was obtained from a woman in her 30s in good health. CDR3 amino acids: CASSSLGVKNIQYF. CDR3 sequence (DNA): TGTGCCAGCAGCTCTTTGGGGGTCAAAAACATTCAGTACTTC.